This TCR beta chain was observed in a study of T cells after yellow fever vaccination. Study details: Fractions containing few cells were prepared with SMART-Seq v4 Ultra Low Input. Study observations and caveats: CD4 and CD8 compartments shared a small share of clonotypes.

This clonotype was counted a few times. Its antigen is not known. Template switching with 5'RACE generated the TCR cDNA and added a universal primer site and UMIs. TCRdb re-called the 5' RACE reads through MiXCR, storing one row per CDR3 protein. The sample contains some 260,000 distinct CDR3 sequences, roughly 4.8% of which appear only once. The CDR3 is made up of 12 amino acids. Trimming took off 2 bases at V and 14 bases at J, with 15 bases between the two ends. This sample comprised CD4+ T cells sorted from PBMCs, obtained on the day of the yellow fever booster vaccination. This receptor was taken from a man aged 18 to 35 who received the YFV17D yellow fever vaccine. V and J are TRBV12-3 or TRBV12-4 and TRBJ2-5, with D perhaps matching TRBD1 or TRBD2 (6 bases each). The CDR3 DNA reads as TGTGCCAGCAGTTTATGGGGGGCGAACCTTTACTTC. Translated, it gives CASSLWGANLYF.